What follows are 13 T cell receptor beta chains derived from one specimen sequenced in a study of STAT3 mutations in large granular lymphocyte leukemia. Study-wide points: In T-cell large granular lymphocyte leukemia, about half of patients showed multiple immunodominant subclonotypes.

For these receptors, no antigen is known. Using immunoSEQ multiplex PCR, the repertoire was profiled, and TCRdb retains in-frame clones only, with some absent. This sample has over 10,000 clones, with 76% found just once. Sequenced: peripheral blood mononuclear cells. Receptors originate from a man aged 55 to 70 with T-cell large granular lymphocyte leukemia. Some clones in this sample may be carry-over from other donors' samples.

The chain has TRBV2 and TRBJ1-1; the D gene is possibly TRBD1 (6 bases). Trimming took off 4 bases at V and 4 bases at J, with 10 bases between the two ends. The CDR3 loop spans 13 amino acids. Germline V gene data show CDR1 as SNHLY and CDR2 as FYNNEI. The CDR3 DNA is TGTGCCAGCAGTGGAGAAGGGGGCACTGAAGCTTTCTTT. Amino acids: CASSGEGGTEAFF. The full variable domain, its missing parts supplied by reference TRBV2 and TRBJ1-1, is EPEVTQTPSHQVTQMGQEVILRCVPISNHLYFYWYRQILGQKVEFLVSFYNNEISEKSEIFDDQFSVERPDGSNFTLKIRSTKLEDSAMYFCASSGEGGTEAFFGQGTRLTVV.

The chain links TRBV2 to TRBJ1-2; no definite D call. V dropped 0 bases and J dropped 4 bases, with 9 bases sitting between them. This CDR3 contains 14 residues. Looked up from germline, CDR1 is SNHLY and CDR2 is FYNNEI. DNA of the CDR3: TGTGCCAGCAGTGAAGCCCGGACGGTCTATGGCTACACCTTC. This sequence encodes CASSEARTVYGYTF.

This chain joins TRBV5-6 and TRBJ1-5; no clear D. CDR1 is SGHDT and CDR2 is YYEEEE in the germline V gene. V gave up 1 base and J gave up 3 bases, with 8 bases separating them. There are 14 residues in the CDR3. DNA for the CDR3: TGTGCCAGCAGCTTGAGGTCAGTCAATCAGCCCCAGCATTTT. Protein product: CASSLRSVNQPQHF.

This clone is a singleton in its sample. This chain uses TRBV5-1 with TRBJ2-5, with 7 bases matching TRBD1. CDR1 SGHRS and CDR2 YFSETQ come from the germline V gene. This CDR3 has 15 residues. Trimming at V came to 1 base and at J to 1 base, leaving 4 bases not matched to a gene. The CDR3 region has the DNA TGCGCCAGCAGCTTGCGGGACAGTGGCCAAGAGACCCAGTACTTC. It is translated as CASSLRDSGQETQYF.

V usage is TRBV27 and J usage is TRBJ2-3, with D perhaps being TRBD1 or TRBD2 (6 bases each). The CDR3 sequence is 16 residues long. The germline V and J ends were trimmed by 5 bases and 3 bases, with 18 bases remaining between them. CDR1 and CDR2 (germline): MNHEY, SMNVEV (reference sequence). Written as DNA, the CDR3 is TGTGCCAGCAGTCCCTATATAGGGGGGCTAACAGATACGCAGTATTTT. Its protein product is CASSPYIGGLTDTQYF.

This clone turned up a few times. The rearrangement joins TRBV6-1 to TRBJ1-1; 7 nucleotides agree with TRBD1. CDR3 length: 14 amino acids. V trimming: 8 bases; J trimming: 1 base; junction bases outside the gene matches: 7. Germline lookup yields CDR1 MNHNS and CDR2 SASEGT. CDR3 amino acids: CASGPQGTNTEAFF. CDR3 nucleotides: TGTGCCAGCGGACCACAGGGGACGAACACTGAAGCTTTCTTT.

This clone was counted between two and nine times. The chain recombines TRBV30 with TRBJ1-2; D not certain. V was clipped by 4 bases and J by 0 bases, with 9 bases between them. The CDR3 loop spans 13 amino acids. Germline lookup yields CDR1 GTSNPN and CDR2 SVGIG (reference sequence). The CDR3 is CAWTYTPNYGYTF. Written as DNA, the CDR3 is TGTGCCTGGACGTACACCCCTAACTATGGCTACACCTTC.

V gene TRBV29-1 combines with J gene TRBJ2-7, with a tentative D call TRBD2 (6 bases). Germline V gene data show CDR1 as SQVTM and CDR2 as ANQGSEA. The CDR3 has 14 amino acids. Trimming left V 6 bases short and J 3 bases short, with 18 bases between. The DNA for the CDR3 is TGCAGCGTCCGGGGCGGGACTGGCTTCTACGAGCAGTACTTC. The encoded protein is CSVRGGTGFYEQYF.

This sequence joins TRBV7-9 and TRBJ2-7; a possible D gene is TRBD1 (5 bases). V was pared by 4 bases and J by 7 bases, with 20 bases between. From germline, CDR1 is SEHNR and CDR2 FQNEAQ (reference sequence). There are 15 residues in the CDR3. CDR3 loop: CASSSALGVRGEQYF. CDR3 sequence (DNA): TGTGCCAGCAGCTCCGCATTAGGGGTCCGTGGGGAGCAGTACTTC.

The chain employs TRBV18 and TRBJ1-2, with 9 positions matching TRBD1. The CDR3 runs to 14 residues. The V and J ends lost 3 bases and 8 bases, in that order; junction bases with no gene match: 7. From germline, CDR1 is KGHSH and CDR2 LQKENI. The CDR3 sequence is CASSPQGQGEGYTF. The CDR3 DNA follows: TGTGCCAGCTCACCTCAGGGACAGGGTGAAGGCTACACCTTC.

This chain joins TRBV12-5 and TRBJ2-7, with 10 bases identical to TRBD2. CDR1 LGHNT and CDR2 FRNRAP come from the germline V gene. The V gene end was trimmed by 1 base and the J gene end by 1 base; junction bases not matched to a gene: 7. CDR3 length: 17 residues. CDR3 in DNA: TGTGCTAGTGGTTTGGACCGAACTAGCGGGGAGTCCTACGAGCAGTACTTC. Protein: CASGLDRTSGESYEQYF.

The chain employs TRBV5-4 and TRBJ2-7, with 9 bases fitting TRBD1. Unmatched junction bases numbered 7, after V lost 5 bases and J lost 4 bases. The V gene's germline CDR1 is SGHNT and CDR2 YYREEE (reference sequence). This CDR3 comprises 14 residues. The CDR3 sequence is CASSWGQGKYEQYF. The CDR3 bases are TGTGCCAGCAGTTGGGGACAGGGCAAGTACGAGCAGTACTTC.

The chain has TRBV30 and TRBJ2-4; no firm D call. CDR3 length equals 14 residues. The V end lost 4 bases, the J end lost 0 bases, and 10 bases lay between the germline ends. Germline assignment: CDR1 GTSNPN and CDR2 SVGIG (reference sequence). The CDR3 here is CAWTGKLAKNIQYF. Here the CDR3 DNA reads TGTGCCTGGACTGGTAAACTAGCCAAAAACATTCAGTACTTC.